This T cell receptor beta chain was identified in a study of blood T cells in healthy people across ages. Worth noting for this clonotype: Its specificity is not known.

The CDR3 length is 14 residues. Germline assignment: CDR1 SGHRS and CDR2 YFSETQ. V gave up 4 bases and J gave up 6 bases, with 16 bases separating them. Study-wide results and limits: Estimates drawn from one million T cells were deemed to understate diversity.

Primed by a sample-barcoded 5' primer and a J-beta primer mix, a second PCR proceeded for roughly 6 to 12 cycles. TCRdb redid the calling of the 5' RACE reads with MiXCR, one entry per CDR3 protein. Counted here are 1.5 million to 2 million distinct CDR3 sequences, approximately 50% occurring once; the ten biggest clones make up roughly 2.1%. The V gene is TRBV5-1, the J gene TRBJ1-1; D gene uncertain. The receptor's source is a woman aged 35 to 49 in good health. The specimen sequenced was blood. The CDR3 protein is CASSPVGRTPEAFF. CDR3 coding DNA: TGCGCCAGCAGCCCGGTTGGCCGAACGCCTGAAGCTTTCTTT.